One T cell receptor beta chain is described in this entry. Trimming took off 5 bases at V and 8 bases at J, with 16 bases between the two ends. The CDR3 has 14 residues. Germline CDR1 SGHNT, CDR2 YENEEA. This entry comes from a study of T cells in localized non-small cell lung cancer. This table comes from immunoSEQ multiplex PCR, and its TCRdb copy is limited to in-frame clones, with some not included. Of over 1,400 clones listed, roughly 38% were seen once; the top ten hold 9.4%. V is TRBV11-3 and J is TRBJ2-1; a possible D gene is TRBD2 (5 bases). The sequenced sample was lung tumor tissue, obtained before any cancer treatment. The clonotype comes from a male donor older than 55 with stage I squamous cell lung carcinoma. The CDR3 spells CASSLGLASDEQFF. CDR3 nucleotide sequence: TGTGCCAGCAGCCTCGGTCTAGCCTCCGATGAGCAGTTCTTC.